The subject of this entry is one TCR beta chain. The CDR3 has 15 amino acids. The V and J ends lost 1 base and 0 bases respectively, with 8 bases between them. Looked up from germline, CDR1 is SGHTS and CDR2 is YDEGEE. The source of the sample is a study of blood T cell repertoires in COVID-19. TCRdb's copy holds only in-frame clones and misses some; the assay was immunoSEQ multiplex PCR. This table has about 80,000 clones, 82% appearing once. The sample consisted of peripheral blood. The sequence derives from a human donor in a cohort sampled during active COVID-19. V usage is TRBV5-8 and J usage is TRBJ2-1, with D possibly matching TRBD2 (6 bases). Here the CDR3 reads CASSLTAGSYNEQFF. In DNA form, the CDR3 reads TGTGCCAGCAGCTTGACAGCGGGCTCCTACAATGAGCAGTTCTTC.